This T cell receptor (beta chain) emerged from a study of blood T cells in healthy people across ages. A second PCR of 7 to 11 cycles used a sample-barcoded 5' primer and a J-beta primer mix. TCRdb passed the 5' RACE reads through MiXCR, listing each CDR3 protein once. The table records hundreds of thousands of distinct CDR3 sequences, 45% to 65% of them present only once. Study observations and caveats: TCR beta diversity per million T cells fell roughly linearly with age.

The donors, aged roughly 6 to 90, were healthy Caucasians from Russia. Germline CDR1 is DFQATT and CDR2 is SNEGSKA (reference sequence). This CDR3 is built from 11 residues. Trimming pared 3 bases from V and 7 bases from J, leaving 10 bases between. Of note for this clonotype: The target antigen is unknown.

This receptor was identified in a man in his fifties or sixties in good health. Sequences were obtained from blood. The chain joins TRBV20-1 to TRBJ2-7; D gene uncertain. For the CDR3, the DNA is TGCAGTGCTAGCCTGTCCAATGAGCAGTACTTC. Translating gives CSASLSNEQYF.